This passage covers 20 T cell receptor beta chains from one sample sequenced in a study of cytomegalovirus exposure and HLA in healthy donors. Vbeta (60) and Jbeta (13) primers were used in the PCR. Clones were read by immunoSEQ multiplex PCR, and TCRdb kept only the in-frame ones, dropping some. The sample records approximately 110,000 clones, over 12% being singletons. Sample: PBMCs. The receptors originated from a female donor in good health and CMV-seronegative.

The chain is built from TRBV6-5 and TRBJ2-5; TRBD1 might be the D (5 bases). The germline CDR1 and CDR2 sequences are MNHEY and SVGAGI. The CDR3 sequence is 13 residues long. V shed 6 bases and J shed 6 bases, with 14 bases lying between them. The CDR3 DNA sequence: TGTGCCAGCAGACAAACAGGTCCGCAGACCCAGTACTTC. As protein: CASRQTGPQTQYF.

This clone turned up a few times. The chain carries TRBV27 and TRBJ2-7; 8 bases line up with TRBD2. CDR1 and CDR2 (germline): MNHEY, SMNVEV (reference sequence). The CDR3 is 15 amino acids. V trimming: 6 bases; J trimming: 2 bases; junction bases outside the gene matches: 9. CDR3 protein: CASSSVGTRAYEQYF. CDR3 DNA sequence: TGTGCCAGCAGCTCCGTAGGGACTAGAGCCTACGAGCAGTACTTC.

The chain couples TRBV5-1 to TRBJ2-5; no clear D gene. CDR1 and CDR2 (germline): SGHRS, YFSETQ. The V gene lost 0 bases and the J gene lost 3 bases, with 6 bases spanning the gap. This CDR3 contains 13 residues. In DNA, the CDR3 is TGCGCCAGCAGCTTGGTGGTAGAAGAGACCCAGTACTTC. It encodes CASSLVVEETQYF.

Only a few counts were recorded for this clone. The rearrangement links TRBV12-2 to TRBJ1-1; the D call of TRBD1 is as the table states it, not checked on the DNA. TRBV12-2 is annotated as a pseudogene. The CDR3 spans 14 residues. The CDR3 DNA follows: TGTGCAAGTCGCCTGTGGACAGGGGCCACTGAAGCTTTCTTT. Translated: CASRLWTGATEAFF.

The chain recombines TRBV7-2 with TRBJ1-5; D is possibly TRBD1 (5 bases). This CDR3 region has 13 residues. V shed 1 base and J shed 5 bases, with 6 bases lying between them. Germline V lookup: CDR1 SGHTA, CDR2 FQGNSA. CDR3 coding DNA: TGTGCCAGCAGCTTAGAACAGGATCAGCCCCAGCATTTT. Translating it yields CASSLEQDQPQHF.

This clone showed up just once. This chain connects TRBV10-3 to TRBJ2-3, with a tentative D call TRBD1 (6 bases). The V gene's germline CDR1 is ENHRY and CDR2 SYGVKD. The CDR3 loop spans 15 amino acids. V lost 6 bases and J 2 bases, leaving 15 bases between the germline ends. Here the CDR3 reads CAISTYGTTTDTQYF. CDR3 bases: TGTGCCATCAGCACCTACGGGACAACCACAGATACGCAGTATTTT.

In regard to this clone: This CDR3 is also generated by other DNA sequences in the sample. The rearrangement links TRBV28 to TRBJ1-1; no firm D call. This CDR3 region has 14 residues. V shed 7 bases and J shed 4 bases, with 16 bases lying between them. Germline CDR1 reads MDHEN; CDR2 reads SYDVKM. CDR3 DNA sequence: TGTGCCAGCACCTTACCAACGGGGAGCACTGAAGCTTTCTTT. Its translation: CASTLPTGSTEAFF.

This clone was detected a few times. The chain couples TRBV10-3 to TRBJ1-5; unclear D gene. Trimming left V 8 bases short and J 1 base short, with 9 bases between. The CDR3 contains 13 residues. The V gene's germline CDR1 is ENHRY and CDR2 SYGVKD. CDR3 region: CAIGAGSNQPQHF. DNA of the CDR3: TGTGCCATCGGCGCGGGGAGCAATCAGCCCCAGCATTTT.

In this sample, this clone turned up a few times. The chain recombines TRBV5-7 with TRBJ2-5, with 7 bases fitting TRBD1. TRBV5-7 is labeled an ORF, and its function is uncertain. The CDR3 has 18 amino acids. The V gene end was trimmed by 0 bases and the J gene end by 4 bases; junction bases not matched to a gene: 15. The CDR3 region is CASSLGTQGRFYGETQYF. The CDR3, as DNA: TGTGCCAGCAGCTTGGGTACACAGGGGCGTTTTTATGGAGAGACCCAGTACTTC.

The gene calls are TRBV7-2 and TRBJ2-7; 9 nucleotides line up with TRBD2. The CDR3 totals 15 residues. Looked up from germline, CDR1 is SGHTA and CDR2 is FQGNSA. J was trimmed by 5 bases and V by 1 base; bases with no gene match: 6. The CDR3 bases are TGTGCCAGCAGCTTAGGAAGCGGGGGGATCAACGAGCAGTACTTC. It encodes CASSLGSGGINEQYF.

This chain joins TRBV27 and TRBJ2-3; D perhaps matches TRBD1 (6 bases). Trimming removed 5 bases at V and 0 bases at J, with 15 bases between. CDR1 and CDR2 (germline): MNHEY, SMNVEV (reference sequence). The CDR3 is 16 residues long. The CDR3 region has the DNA TGTGCCAGCAGTCCCCGGACAGAATTTAGCACAGATACGCAGTATTTT. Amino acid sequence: CASSPRTEFSTDTQYF.

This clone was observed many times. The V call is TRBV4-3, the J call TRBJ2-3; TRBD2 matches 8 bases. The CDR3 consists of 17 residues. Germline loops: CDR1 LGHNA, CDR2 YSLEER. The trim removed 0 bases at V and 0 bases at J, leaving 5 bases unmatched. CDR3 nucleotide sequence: TGCGCCAGCAGCCAAGATACTCCTAGCGGGAGCACAGATACGCAGTATTTT. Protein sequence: CASSQDTPSGSTDTQYF.

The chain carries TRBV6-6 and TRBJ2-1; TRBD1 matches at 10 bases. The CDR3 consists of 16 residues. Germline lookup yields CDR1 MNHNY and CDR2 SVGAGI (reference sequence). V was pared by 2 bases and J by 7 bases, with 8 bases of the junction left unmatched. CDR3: CASSYPHGQGGNEQFF. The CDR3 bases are TGTGCCAGCAGTTACCCGCACGGACAGGGGGGGAATGAGCAGTTCTTC.

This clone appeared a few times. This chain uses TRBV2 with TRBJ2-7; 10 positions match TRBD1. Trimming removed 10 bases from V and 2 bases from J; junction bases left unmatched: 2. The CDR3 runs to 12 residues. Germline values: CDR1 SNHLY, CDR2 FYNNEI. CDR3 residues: CATGQGPYEQYF. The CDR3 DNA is TGTGCCACGGGACAGGGGCCCTACGAGCAGTACTTC.

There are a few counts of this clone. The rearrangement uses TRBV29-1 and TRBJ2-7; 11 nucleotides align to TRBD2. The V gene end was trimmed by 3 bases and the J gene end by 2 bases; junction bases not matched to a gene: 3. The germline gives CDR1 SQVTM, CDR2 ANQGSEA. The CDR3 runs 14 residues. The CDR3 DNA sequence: TGCAGCGTTGATATTAGCGGGGGGGCCTACGAGCAGTACTTC. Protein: CSVDISGGAYEQYF.

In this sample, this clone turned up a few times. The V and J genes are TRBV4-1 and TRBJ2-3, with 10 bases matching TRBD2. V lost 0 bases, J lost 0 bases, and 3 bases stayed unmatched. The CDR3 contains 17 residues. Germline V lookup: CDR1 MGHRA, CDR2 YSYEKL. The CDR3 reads CASSQDLAGASTDTQYF. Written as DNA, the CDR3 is TGCGCCAGCAGCCAAGATCTAGCGGGGGCTAGCACAGATACGCAGTATTTT.

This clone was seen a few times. CDR3 DNA: TGTGCCACCAGCAGAGATTTGAATAACCCTAGCACCGGGGAGCTGTTTTTT. This codes for CATSRDLNNPSTGELFF. The chain is built from TRBV15 and TRBJ2-2, with no clear D. CDR1 and CDR2 (germline): LNHNV, YYDKDF (reference sequence). V dropped 0 bases and J dropped 4 bases, with 15 bases sitting between them. CDR3 length: 17 amino acids.

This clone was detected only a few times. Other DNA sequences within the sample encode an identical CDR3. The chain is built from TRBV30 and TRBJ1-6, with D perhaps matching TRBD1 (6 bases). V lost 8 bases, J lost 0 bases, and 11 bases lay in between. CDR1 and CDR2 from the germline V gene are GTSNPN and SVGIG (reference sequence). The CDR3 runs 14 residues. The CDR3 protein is CAGQLISYNSPLHF. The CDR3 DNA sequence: TGTGCCGGACAGCTTATCTCCTATAATTCACCCCTCCACTTT.

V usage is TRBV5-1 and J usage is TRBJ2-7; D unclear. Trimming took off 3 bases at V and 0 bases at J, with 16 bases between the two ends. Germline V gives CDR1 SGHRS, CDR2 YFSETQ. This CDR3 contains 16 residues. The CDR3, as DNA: TGCGCCAGCAGCTGGGCCGTGGTCACAAGCTCCTACGAGCAGTACTTC. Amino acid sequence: CASSWAVVTSSYEQYF. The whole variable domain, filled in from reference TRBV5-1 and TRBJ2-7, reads KAGVTQTPRYLIKTRGQQVTLSCSPISGHRSVSWYQQTPGQGLQFLFEYFSETQRNKGNFPGRFSGRQFSNSRSEMNVSTLELGDSALYLCASSWAVVTSSYEQYFGPGTRLTVT.

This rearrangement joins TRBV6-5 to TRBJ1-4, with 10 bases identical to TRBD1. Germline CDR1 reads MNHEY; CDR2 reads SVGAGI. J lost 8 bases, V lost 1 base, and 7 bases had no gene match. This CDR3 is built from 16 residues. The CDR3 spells CASSYWATGGPEKLFF. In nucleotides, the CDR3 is TGTGCCAGCAGTTACTGGGCGACAGGGGGCCCCGAAAAACTGTTTTTT.